In this sample, the clone carrying this T cell receptor (beta chain) turned up a few times. Its antigen is still unknown. The sample comes from a study of identical twins. Unique molecular identifiers were present on the cDNA, which also gained a universal primer site by template switching. One entry per CDR3 protein results from TCRdb running MiXCR on the 5' RACE reads. The data show about 920,000 distinct CDR3 sequences, around 12% seen once. This CDR3 is built from 15 residues. Germline CDR1 is SGHAT and CDR2 is FQNNGV. V lost 4 bases to trimming and J lost 7 bases, with 17 bases between them. Study observations and caveats: Less excess twin sharing appeared in beta out-of-frame sequences. Clonotypes of the beta chain that were abundant in cord blood carried fewer insertions (memory repertoires showed none).

The data were also submitted as part of a second study, on yellow fever vaccine responses in identical twins.

This clonotype was obtained from a young woman in good health. The V gene is TRBV11-2, the J gene TRBJ2-1; weak D call: TRBD2 (7 bases). The sample comprised PBMCs. The CDR3 bases are TGTGCCAGCAGCTCATTTGGGGGGGCGCAAAATGAGCAGTTCTTC. Amino acids: CASSSFGGAQNEQFF.